Below, 29 T cell receptor beta chains from the same sample are listed, as sequenced in a study of regulatory T cells in long-lasting Graves disease. The time point denotes: newly diagnosed GD, antithyroid drugs for less than 3 months. Isolated PBMC RNA provided the starting material for the TCR library. Investigators prepared the TCR beta libraries by applying iRepertoire HTBI primers and Arm-PCR of CDR3 regions. TCRdb redid the calling of the multiplex PCR reads with MiXCR, one entry per CDR3 protein. The sample yields about 610,000 distinct CDR3 sequences, around 16% seen once. The same specimen was also included in a second study, on T cells in Graves' hyperthyroidism and ophthalmopathy.

The source was peripheral blood mononuclear cells (PBMCs), collected at new diagnosis, from a patient treated with antithyroid drugs. These TCRs come from a man younger than 35 with Graves disease.

This clonotype showed up many times. The gene calls are TRBV28 and TRBJ2-5; 8 nucleotides line up with TRBD1. The CDR3 loop spans 16 amino acids. The ends lost 5 bases at V and 3 bases at J; junction bases unmatched: 11. Germline assignment: CDR1 MDHEN and CDR2 SYDVKM. Here the CDR3 DNA reads TGTGCCAGCAGTAAACCCCTCCGGGACAGGAAAGAGACCCAGTACTTC. Protein: CASSKPLRDRKETQYF. Complete variable domain (other parts from reference TRBV28 and TRBJ2-5): DVKVTQSSRYLVKRTGEKVFLECVQDMDHENMFWYRQDPGLGLRLIYFSYDVKMKEKGDIPEGYSVSREKKERFSLILESASTNQTSMYLCASSKPLRDRKETQYFGPGTRLLVL.

This clonotype has a handful of counts. The chain couples TRBV7-6 to TRBJ1-5; tentatively, D is TRBD1 (6 bases). Per germline, CDR1 SGHVS and CDR2 FNYEAQ. The V gene lost 2 bases and the J gene lost 5 bases, with 10 bases spanning the gap. This CDR3 is 14 amino acids long. This CDR3 is CASSLQGSYQPQHF. The CDR3 bases are TGTGCCAGCAGCTTACAGGGGTCGTATCAGCCCCAGCATTTT.

Ten or more counts support this clonotype. The chain uses TRBV7-9 and TRBJ2-7; D remains ambiguous. Between the trimmed V and J ends, which lost 1 base and 6 bases, there was a span of 13 bases. The CDR3 totals 14 residues. The germline V gene encodes CDR1 SEHNR and CDR2 FQNEAQ (reference sequence). The CDR3 loop reads CASSLGIDVGEQYF. The CDR3 coding sequence is TGTGCCAGCAGCTTAGGCATAGACGTGGGCGAGCAGTACTTC.

The rearrangement links TRBV24-1 to TRBJ2-7; D might be TRBD1 (5 bases). The germline V and J ends were trimmed by 8 bases and 2 bases, with 18 bases remaining between them. Looked up from germline, CDR1 is KGHDR and CDR2 is SFDVKD. The CDR3 has 15 residues. CDR3 sequence (DNA): TGTGCCACCACCCTCGGCCCCCAGGGAACCTACGAGCAGTACTTC. Translated: CATTLGPQGTYEQYF.

Comment on this clonotype: Being one base from a much bigger clone, this may be a read error. The chain recombines TRBV12-3 or TRBV12-4 with TRBJ2-1; D possibly matches TRBD1 or TRBD2 (5 bases each). The length of the CDR3 is 15 residues. Trimming took off 8 bases at V and 0 bases at J, with 14 bases between the two ends. CDR3 sequence: CASGQGVSSYNEQFF. The CDR3 DNA reads as TGTGCCAGCGGTCAGGGAGTTTCCTCCTACAATGAGCAGTTCTTC.

The genes are TRBV2 and TRBJ2-2, with 8 bases fitting TRBD1. Germline CDR1 is SNHLY and CDR2 is FYNNEI. The J segment lost 7 bases and the V segment lost 7 bases, leaving 8 bases of the junction unmatched. This CDR3 contains 14 residues. CDR3 protein: CASNSDRAGGELFF. In nucleotides, the CDR3 is TGTGCCAGCAATTCGGACAGGGCCGGCGGGGAGCTGTTTTTT.

There are a few counts of this clonotype. The CDR3 region has the DNA TGTGCCAGTAGTGGGTCCAGGGTCGGGTCCTACGAGCAGTACTTC. This codes for CASSGSRVGSYEQYF. This chain connects TRBV19 to TRBJ2-7; TRBD1 is a possible D gene (5 bases). V dropped 5 bases and J dropped 1 base, with 15 bases sitting between them. Looked up from germline, CDR1 is LNHDA and CDR2 is SQIVND (reference sequence). The CDR3 contains 15 residues.

This clonotype was observed many times. CDR3 sequence reads: CASSDGTGAYNEQFF. As DNA, the CDR3 is TGCGCCAGCAGTGATGGGACAGGGGCGTACAATGAGCAGTTCTTC. The chain uses TRBV10-2 and TRBJ2-1, with 10 positions matching TRBD1. The V gene's germline CDR1 is WSHSY and CDR2 SAAADI. J was trimmed by 4 bases and V by 3 bases; bases with no gene match: 3. The length of the CDR3 is 15 residues.

This clonotype was seen ten or more times. The V and J genes are TRBV11-1 and TRBJ2-1; D is undetermined. Germline-derived CDR1 and CDR2 are SGHAT and FQDESV (reference sequence). Between the trimmed V and J ends, which lost 1 base and 4 bases, there was a span of 8 bases. This CDR3 is built from 14 residues. CDR3: CASSLVRQYNEQFF. The CDR3 DNA reads TGTGCCAGCAGCTTAGTTAGGCAATACAATGAGCAGTTCTTC.

This clonotype was recorded once. J is TRBJ1-4 and V is TRBV18, with D possibly matching TRBD1 (5 bases). V shed 3 bases and J shed 5 bases, with 16 bases lying between them. This CDR3 spans 16 amino acids. Germline CDR1 and CDR2: KGHSH and LQKENI. The CDR3 region has the DNA TGTGCCAGCTCACCTCGGGCAGGGCTTGGGAATGAAAAACTGTTTTTT. This encodes CASSPRAGLGNEKLFF.

This clonotype has more than one count but fewer than ten. The DNA for the CDR3 is TGTGCCAGCAGCCAGCCGGGTTTGGGGGCAGGGGAGACCCAGTACTTC. Amino acids: CASSQPGLGAGETQYF. The J gene is TRBJ2-5, the V gene TRBV7-9; D may be TRBD1 (6 bases). The V gene lost 5 bases and the J gene lost 5 bases, with 21 bases spanning the gap. There are 16 residues in the CDR3. From germline, CDR1 is SEHNR and CDR2 FQNEAQ (reference sequence).

This chain uses TRBV9 with TRBJ2-7; 10 nucleotides agree with TRBD2. This CDR3 region has 14 residues. Germline V gives CDR1 SGDLS, CDR2 YYNGEE. With V trimmed by 3 bases and J by 5 bases, 5 bases remained unmatched. This chain's CDR3 is CASSAVAGGDEQYF. The CDR3 region has the DNA TGTGCCAGCAGCGCGGTAGCGGGAGGCGACGAGCAGTACTTC.

This clonotype was picked up one time. The chain recombines TRBV20-1 with TRBJ1-3, with TRBD1 as a possible D gene (6 bases). This CDR3 has 13 residues. Germline lookup yields CDR1 DFQATT and CDR2 SNEGSKA (reference sequence). V was cut by 6 bases and J by 5 bases, with 14 bases left in between. CDR3: CSAPGDERNTIYF. The DNA of the CDR3 is TGCAGTGCCCCAGGGGACGAACGAAACACCATATATTTT.

This chain uses TRBV20-1 with TRBJ2-7; 10 positions match TRBD1. V gave up 0 bases and J gave up 3 bases; unmatched junction bases: 2. This CDR3 region has 14 residues. The V gene's germline CDR1 is DFQATT and CDR2 SNEGSKA (reference sequence). The CDR3 sequence is CSAREGQGLYEQYF. The DNA of the CDR3 is TGCAGTGCTAGAGAGGGACAGGGGCTCTACGAGCAGTACTTC.

A few counts support this clonotype. As DNA, the CDR3 is TGTGCCAGCAGCGAGCTCCCCACGACAGGGACGGACACTGAAGCTTTCTTT. This gives the protein CASSELPTTGTDTEAFF. The chain carries TRBV9 and TRBJ1-1; 7 nucleotides match TRBD1. V gave up 3 bases and J gave up 3 bases; unmatched junction bases: 14. Germline loops: CDR1 SGDLS, CDR2 YYNGEE. This CDR3 is 17 amino acids long. The full variable domain, completed using reference TRBV9 and TRBJ1-1, is DSGVTQTPKHLITATGQRVTLRCSPRSGDLSVYWYQQSLDQGLQFLIQYYNGEERAKGNILERFSAQQFPDLHSELNLSSLELGDSALYFCASSELPTTGTDTEAFFGQGTRLTVV.

In its sample, this clonotype was seen a few times. The chain combines TRBV19 with TRBJ1-1; TRBD1 matches at 7 bases. The V gene end was trimmed by 6 bases and the J gene end by 1 base; junction bases not matched to a gene: 5. The CDR3 is 14 residues long. The V gene's germline CDR1 is LNHDA and CDR2 SQIVND (reference sequence). The CDR3 DNA is TGTGCCAGTAGACCAGCAGGGGGGAACACTGAAGCTTTCTTT. Translation: CASRPAGGNTEAFF.

The sample holds a few counts of this clonotype. The chain carries TRBV19 and TRBJ1-1; D unresolved. CDR3 size: 13 residues. Germline lookup yields CDR1 LNHDA and CDR2 SQIVND (reference sequence). V was trimmed by 1 base and J by 11 bases, leaving 14 bases between them. CDR3 nucleotide sequence: TGTGCCAGTAGTATAGCGGATTCGGCGGGCGCTTTCTTT. Encoded protein: CASSIADSAGAFF.

This clonotype appeared a few times. The chain is built from TRBV28 and TRBJ2-1, with D uncertain. The DNA end is more similar to TRBJ2-5, so the J call may be wrong. Germline CDR1 reads MDHEN; CDR2 reads SYDVKM. This CDR3 is 14 amino acids long. CDR3 nucleotide sequence: TGTGCCAGCAGTTTATTGGCAGAACAAGAGACCCAGTACTTC. It yields the protein CASSLLAEQETQYF.

The rearrangement uses TRBV9 and TRBJ1-5; 7 nucleotides align to TRBD1. V was pared by 4 bases and J by 5 bases, with 3 bases of the junction left unmatched. This CDR3 has 13 amino acids. Germline CDR1 SGDLS, CDR2 YYNGEE. DNA of the CDR3: TGTGCCAGCAGCATTGACAGGGATCAGCCCCAGCATTTT. Protein product: CASSIDRDQPQHF.

This clonotype has a count of ten or more. J is TRBJ2-1 and V is TRBV30, with 15 bases lining up with TRBD2. CDR1 is GTSNPN and CDR2 is SVGIG in the germline V gene (reference sequence). The CDR3 has 16 amino acids. Trimming removed 0 bases from V and 8 bases from J; junction bases left unmatched: 5. The CDR3 is CAWSVGLAGGGDEQFF. DNA of the CDR3: TGTGCCTGGAGTGTGGGACTAGCGGGAGGTGGCGATGAGCAGTTCTTC.

V is TRBV9 and J is TRBJ2-5; no definite D call. The V end lost 0 bases, the J end lost 1 base, and 7 bases lay between the germline ends. The germline V gene encodes CDR1 SGDLS and CDR2 YYNGEE. The CDR3 runs 14 residues. This CDR3 reads CASSVGPSQETQYF. The CDR3, as DNA: TGTGCCAGCAGCGTAGGTCCTAGCCAAGAGACCCAGTACTTC.

Ten or more counts support this clonotype. V usage is TRBV18 and J usage is TRBJ1-1; TRBD1 matches at 9 bases. The CDR3 is 15 residues long. V shed 2 bases and J 7 bases; nucleotides not matched to a gene: 8. In germline, CDR1 is KGHSH, CDR2 LQKENI. This chain's CDR3 is CASSPNGQGIVEAFF. In nucleotides, the CDR3 is TGTGCCAGCTCACCAAACGGACAGGGGATAGTTGAAGCTTTCTTT.

This clonotype was found a few times. The chain combines TRBV6-1 with TRBJ2-1, with TRBD1 matching over 7 bases. This CDR3 is built from 15 residues. Losses at the gene ends were 4 bases for V and 3 bases for J; bases not matched to a gene: 6. Germline V gene data show CDR1 as MNHNS and CDR2 as SASEGT. The CDR3 loop reads CASSVMTGNYNEQFF. As DNA, the CDR3 is TGTGCCAGCAGTGTGATGACAGGGAACTACAATGAGCAGTTCTTC.

The CDR3: CSARDLQGGYGYTF. In nucleotides, the CDR3 is TGCAGTGCTAGAGACCTACAGGGAGGATATGGCTACACCTTC. The gene calls are TRBV20-1 and TRBJ1-2, with D perhaps TRBD1 (6 bases). Per germline, CDR1 DFQATT and CDR2 SNEGSKA (reference sequence). The CDR3 extends over 14 amino acids. The V and J ends lost 0 bases and 5 bases respectively, with 13 bases between them.

This clonotype was seen at least ten times. This chain uses TRBV7-9 with TRBJ2-1, with TRBD2 matching over 7 bases. The V gene end was trimmed by 0 bases and the J gene end by 7 bases; junction bases not matched to a gene: 9. Per germline, CDR1 SEHNR and CDR2 FQNEAQ (reference sequence). The CDR3 consists of 16 residues. The CDR3 protein is CASSLAGGPSGNEQFF. The CDR3 DNA reads TGTGCCAGCAGCTTAGCGGGAGGGCCCTCGGGAAATGAGCAGTTCTTC.

This clonotype was recorded at least ten times. CDR3 region: CASSYGGQVNSGNTIYF. The CDR3 bases are TGTGCCAGCAGCTATGGGGGACAGGTTAACTCTGGAAACACCATATATTTT. The J gene is TRBJ1-3, the V gene TRBV9; 8 bases are a match to TRBD1. The CDR3 runs 17 residues. Germline CDR1 and CDR2: SGDLS and YYNGEE. Trimming removed 4 bases from V and 0 bases from J; junction bases left unmatched: 9.

The chain joins TRBV7-2 to TRBJ2-7; TRBD2 matches at 12 bases. The CDR3 extends over 21 amino acids. Trimming removed 5 bases from V and 4 bases from J; junction bases left unmatched: 24. CDR1 is SGHTA, CDR2 FQGNSA, per germline. DNA of the CDR3: TGTGCCAGCAGCCTATTATATGATTTAGAACTAAGACTAGCGGGAGTATACGAGCAGTACTTC. Translating it yields CASSLLYDLELRLAGVYEQYF.

The chain joins TRBV9 to TRBJ2-1; possible D gene TRBD2, 6 bases. The CDR3 loop spans 15 amino acids. CDR1 is SGDLS and CDR2 is YYNGEE in the germline V gene. Trimming stripped 0 bases from V and 8 bases from J, with 15 bases between. The CDR3 loop is CASSVETGVGDEQFF. CDR3 DNA sequence: TGTGCCAGCAGCGTAGAAACGGGAGTCGGGGATGAGCAGTTCTTC.

This clonotype was recorded only once. An end of the junction differs from the germline gene, which may be a read error. The J gene is TRBJ1-1, the V gene TRBV9; possibly TRBD1 for D (6 bases). CDR1 SGDLS and CDR2 YYNGEE come from the germline V gene. CDR3 length: 12 residues. CDR3 coding DNA: TGTGCCAGCAGCGGGGGTGAGGACAGCTCCATCTTT. This encodes CASSGGEDSSIF.